This T cell receptor (beta chain) was captured in a study of OX40 agonist ivuxolimab in advanced cancers. TCRdb keeps only in-frame clones here, not all; method: immunoSEQ multiplex PCR. The sample holds around 15,000 clones, roughly 81% seen once. The clonotype comes from an adult with an advanced solid tumor such as melanoma, head and neck, liver or kidney cancer. The material was CD4+ or CD8+ T cells sorted from blood, obtained in a trial of the OX40 agonist ivuxolimab.

This CDR3 is CASTQLVGETQYF. The CDR3 bases are TGCGCCAGCACTCAACTAGTGGGAGAGACCCAGTACTTC. V usage is TRBV4-1 and J usage is TRBJ2-5; D possibly corresponds to TRBD2 (5 bases). The CDR3 sequence is 13 residues long. V was cut by 7 bases and J by 4 bases, with 13 bases left in between. CDR1 and CDR2 from the germline V gene are MGHRA and YSYEKL.